Included here is one T cell receptor beta chain sequence, with context. Measured with immunoSEQ multiplex PCR; TCRdb has only the in-frame clones, and not every one. In the table there are just under 80,000 clones, approximately 92% of which are singletons. The data stem from a study of T cell changes during pregnancy in multiple sclerosis. With 7 bases clipped from V and 3 bases from J, the junction kept 9 bases outside the gene matches. CDR1 is SGHAT, CDR2 FQNNGV, per germline. This CDR3 region has 14 residues. This TCR was recovered from a female donor with multiple sclerosis, enrolled in a pregnancy study. The sequences come from peripheral blood, collected in the first trimester of pregnancy. This chain connects TRBV11-2 to TRBJ2-7; TRBD1 aligns across 7 bases. The CDR3 region is CASTYGDRVYEQYF. The CDR3 nucleotides read TGTGCCAGCACCTACGGTGACAGGGTCTACGAGCAGTACTTC.